The 22 T cell receptor beta chains given below trace back to one sample, sequenced in a study of cytomegalovirus exposure and HLA in healthy donors (TCRdb year 2017). The library was produced with the immunoSEQ multiplex PCR assay. The multiplex PCR relied on a mix of 60 forward primers for TCR Vbeta segments and 13 reverse primers for TCR Jbeta segments. Not all clones reach the TCRdb copy of this immuneACCESS table, which keeps in-frame sequences only. Checked studies attribute under half of the gap to unresolved V genes and leave the rest unexplained. This sample has 100,000 or so clones in its table, and about 70% of those were observed once. The leading ten clones occupy 3.2% of the sample. Sequenced material: PBMCs. The receptors stem from a man aged 30 to 45 in good health and CMV-seronegative.

The chain carries TRBV4-1 and TRBJ1-2; tentatively, D is TRBD1 (6 bases). The ends were cut back, 0 bases at V and 5 bases at J, with 10 bases in the middle. Looked up from germline, CDR1 is MGHRA and CDR2 is YSYEKL. The CDR3 spans 14 residues. This CDR3 reads CASSQDRDTYGYTF. Written as DNA, the CDR3 is TGCGCCAGCAGCCAAGACCGGGACACTTATGGCTACACCTTC.

The chain employs TRBV9 and TRBJ1-6; no reliable D call. V dropped 0 bases and J dropped 10 bases, with 5 bases sitting between them. The germline V gene encodes CDR1 SGDLS and CDR2 YYNGEE. CDR3 length: 12 residues. CDR3 residues: CASSVGESPLHF. The CDR3 nucleotides read TGTGCCAGCAGCGTAGGTGAGTCACCCCTCCACTTT.

The V and J genes are TRBV18 and TRBJ1-4; 9 bases map to TRBD1. V shed 5 bases, J shed 7 bases, and the junction held 14 bases outside the gene matches. The germline V gene has CDR1 KGHSH and CDR2 LQKENI. The CDR3 runs to 17 residues. The CDR3 loop is CASSTSRDRVRVEKLFF. The CDR3, as DNA: TGTGCCAGCTCAACGTCCCGGGACAGGGTCCGGGTTGAAAAACTGTTTTTT.

This chain connects TRBV20-1 to TRBJ1-1; D might be TRBD1 (5 bases). The CDR3 extends over 11 amino acids. Germline CDR1 is DFQATT and CDR2 is SNEGSKA (reference sequence). Trimming pared 3 bases from V and 6 bases from J, leaving 8 bases between. CDR3 DNA sequence: TGCAGTGCTAGCAGGGCCCCTGAAGCTTTCTTT. Amino acid sequence: CSASRAPEAFF.

The gene calls are TRBV6-5 and TRBJ2-7; 11 positions agree with TRBD1. J was trimmed by 2 bases and V by 6 bases; bases with no gene match: 3. Germline V gives CDR1 MNHEY, CDR2 SVGAGI. The CDR3 has 14 amino acids. The CDR3, as DNA: TGTGCCAGCAGCCGGGACAGGGGGGCCTACGAGCAGTACTTC. Its translation is CASSRDRGAYEQYF.

The chain uses TRBV7-2 and TRBJ2-1, with 7 positions matching TRBD1. The CDR3 totals 15 residues. Trimming removed 5 bases from V and 7 bases from J; junction bases left unmatched: 11. The germline V gene encodes CDR1 SGHTA and CDR2 FQGNSA. CDR3 nucleotide sequence: TGTGCCAGCAGCCCTTCCGGACAGGTAGGGAATGAGCAGTTCTTC. It yields the protein CASSPSGQVGNEQFF.

This chain connects TRBV4-3 to TRBJ1-5; tentatively, D is TRBD1 (5 bases). V lost 0 bases and J 7 bases, leaving 19 bases between the germline ends. Germline values: CDR1 LGHNA, CDR2 YSLEER. The CDR3 covers 17 residues. The DNA of the CDR3 is TGCGCCAGCAGCCAAGATTGGGCCAGGGCGGTGAGACAGCCCCAGCATTTT. It codes for CASSQDWARAVRQPQHF.

Concerning this clone itself: Other DNA variants within this sample encode the same CDR3. The CDR3 region is CASSYSTGASTEAFF. CDR3 nucleotide sequence: TGCGCCAGCAGCTACTCGACAGGGGCTTCCACCGAAGCTTTCTTT. V and J are TRBV5-1 and TRBJ1-1; 8 bases match TRBD1. The V and J ends lost 3 bases and 8 bases, in that order; junction bases with no gene match: 12. Germline CDR1 reads SGHRS; CDR2 reads YFSETQ. The CDR3 length is 15 residues. The full variable domain, in which reference TRBV5-1 and TRBJ1-1 provide the parts outside the CDR3, is KAGVTQTPRYLIKTRGQQVTLSCSPISGHRSVSWYQQTPGQGLQFLFEYFSETQRNKGNFPGRFSGRQFSNSRSEMNVSTLELGDSALYLCASSYSTGASTEAFFGQGTRLTVV.

V and J are TRBV4-2 and TRBJ2-3, with D maybe TRBD2 (5 bases). Germline values: CDR1 LGHNA, CDR2 YNFKEQ. This CDR3 has 16 amino acids. Trimming took 1 base from V and 1 from J, leaving 12 bases between them. CDR3 coding DNA: TGTGCCAGCAGCCAAGTTGGAGCGGAGGGCACAGATACGCAGTATTTT. The encoded protein is CASSQVGAEGTDTQYF.

This chain joins TRBV6-5 and TRBJ2-5; 7 nucleotides align to TRBD1. The CDR3 loop spans 14 amino acids. V was clipped by 10 bases and J by 1 base; unmatched bases: 9. Germline V gene sequence: CDR1 MNHEY, CDR2 SVGAGI. In DNA, the CDR3 is TGTGCCACCTCCGGGACAGCTACCCAAGAGACCCAGTACTTC. This gives the protein CATSGTATQETQYF.

The gene calls are TRBV28 and TRBJ2-7, with TRBD2 as a possible D gene (6 bases). The CDR3 has 13 amino acids. CDR1 and CDR2 (germline): MDHEN, SYDVKM. Trimming stripped 7 bases from V and 5 bases from J, with 15 bases between. CDR3 residues: CASMEGRRDEQYF. The CDR3, as DNA: TGTGCCAGCATGGAGGGGCGAAGGGACGAGCAGTACTTC. The full variable domain, rest sourced from reference TRBV28 and TRBJ2-7, is DVKVTQSSRYLVKRTGEKVFLECVQDMDHENMFWYRQDPGLGLRLIYFSYDVKMKEKGDIPEGYSVSREKKERFSLILESASTNQTSMYLCASMEGRRDEQYFGPGTRLTVT.

This CDR3 is CASRGLAGARGETQYF. In DNA form, the CDR3 reads TGTGCCAGCAGGGGACTAGCGGGAGCCCGCGGGGAGACCCAGTACTTC. The chain links TRBV28 to TRBJ2-5; 14 bases are shared with TRBD2. This CDR3 has 16 residues. Germline V gives CDR1 MDHEN, CDR2 SYDVKM. Trimming took 6 bases from V and 5 from J; bases not matched to a gene: 8.

This chain links TRBV30 with TRBJ1-3; D not certain. The V gene lost 8 bases and the J gene lost 4 bases, with 12 bases spanning the gap. Germline assignment: CDR1 GTSNPN and CDR2 SVGIG (reference sequence). The CDR3 totals 12 residues. CDR3 amino acids: CASRISGNTIYF. The CDR3 coding sequence is TGTGCCAGCAGGATCTCGGGAAACACCATATATTTT.

The sample holds a few counts of this clone. The rearrangement joins TRBV2 to TRBJ1-1; D is undetermined. The CDR3 contains 15 residues. Germline V gene lookup returns CDR1 SNHLY and CDR2 FYNNEI. Trimming took off 3 bases at V and 1 base at J, with 12 bases between the two ends. The CDR3 nucleotides read TGTGCCAGCAGTGACCCGGGAGAAGGGAACACTGAAGCTTTCTTT. Encoded protein: CASSDPGEGNTEAFF.

This rearrangement joins TRBV2 to TRBJ2-1, with D possibly TRBD2 on 7 matching bases. Trimming stripped 6 bases from V and 7 bases from J, with 19 bases between. This CDR3 is 15 amino acids long. Germline V CDR1 and CDR2: SNHLY, FYNNEI. The CDR3 loop reads CASRWGAGVSNEQFF. The CDR3 nucleotides read TGTGCCAGCAGATGGGGGGCGGGAGTGAGTAATGAGCAGTTCTTC.

The genes are TRBV7-2 and TRBJ1-5, with a weak D call TRBD1 (5 bases). The CDR3 runs to 14 residues. Trimming shortened V by 5 bases and J by 2 bases, and 10 bases separated the two germline ends. Germline loops: CDR1 SGHTA, CDR2 FQGNSA. The DNA for the CDR3 is TGTGCCAGCAGCCCAGGGCTGGGCAATCAGCCCCAGCATTTT. Translated: CASSPGLGNQPQHF.

This clone was detected only a few times. This chain uses TRBV5-6 with TRBJ1-2, with 11 nucleotides matching TRBD1. Germline values: CDR1 SGHDT, CDR2 YYEEEE. The CDR3 consists of 14 residues. J lost 6 bases, V lost 7 bases, and 8 bases had no gene match. CDR3 in amino acids: CASGPDRGQDGYTF. Here the CDR3 DNA reads TGTGCCAGCGGCCCGGACAGGGGGCAGGATGGCTACACCTTC.

In this sample, this clone turned up a few times. The gene calls are TRBV6-6 and TRBJ2-7; 16 positions match TRBD2. The CDR3 runs to 15 residues. Trimming removed 5 bases from V and 10 bases from J; junction bases left unmatched: 8. The germline V gene encodes CDR1 MNHNY and CDR2 SVGAGI (reference sequence). The CDR3 sequence: CASSDGTSGRAGQYF. CDR3 coding DNA: TGTGCCAGCAGTGACGGGACTAGCGGGAGGGCGGGCCAGTACTTC.

J is TRBJ2-7 and V is TRBV4-1, with D unclear. The CDR3 sequence is 15 residues long. The germline V and J ends were trimmed by 2 bases and 2 bases, with 13 bases remaining between them. Germline CDR1 MGHRA, CDR2 YSYEKL. CDR3 sequence (DNA): TGCGCCAGCAGCCAACAAGATCTACTAACCTACGAGCAGTACTTC. It translates to CASSQQDLLTYEQYF.

V usage is TRBV9 and J usage is TRBJ1-2; D perhaps matches TRBD1 (6 bases). The CDR3 contains 13 residues. CDR1 SGDLS and CDR2 YYNGEE come from the germline V gene. V was cut by 4 bases and J by 2 bases, with 9 bases left in between. The chain's CDR3 is CASSWTENYGYTF. CDR3 in DNA: TGTGCCAGCAGCTGGACAGAGAACTATGGCTACACCTTC.

The rearrangement links TRBV18 to TRBJ1-5, with a weak D call TRBD1 (5 bases). The CDR3 covers 15 residues. Trimming removed 3 bases at V and 1 base at J, with 10 bases between. Looked up from germline, CDR1 is KGHSH and CDR2 is LQKENI. The CDR3 reads CASSPAQVSNQPQHF. In DNA form, the CDR3 reads TGTGCCAGCTCACCGGCACAGGTGAGCAATCAGCCCCAGCATTTT.

About this clone: One end of the junction is discordant with germline, which a read error may explain. The chain carries TRBV7-7 and TRBJ2-5; 9 nucleotides line up with TRBD1. The CDR3 is made up of 16 amino acids. Germline V gene sequence: CDR1 SSHAT, CDR2 FNYEAQ (reference sequence). The CDR3 DNA sequence: TGTGCTAGCAGCTTAGGGACAGGGACTCAGGGAGAGACCCAGTACTTC. Translation gives CASSLGTGTQGETQYF.